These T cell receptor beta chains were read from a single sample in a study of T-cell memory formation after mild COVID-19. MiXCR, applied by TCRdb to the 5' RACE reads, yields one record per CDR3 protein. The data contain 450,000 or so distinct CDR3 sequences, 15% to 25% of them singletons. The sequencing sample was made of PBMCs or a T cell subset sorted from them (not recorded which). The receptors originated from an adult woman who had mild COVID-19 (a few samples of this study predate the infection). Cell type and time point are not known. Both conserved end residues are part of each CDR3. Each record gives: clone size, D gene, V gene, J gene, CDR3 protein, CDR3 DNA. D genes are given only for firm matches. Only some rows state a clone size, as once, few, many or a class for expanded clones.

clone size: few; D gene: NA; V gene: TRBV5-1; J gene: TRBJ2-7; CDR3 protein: CASSGDGRALEQYF; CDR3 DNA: TGCGCCAGCAGCGGGGATGGCCGGGCCCTCGAGCAGTACTTC
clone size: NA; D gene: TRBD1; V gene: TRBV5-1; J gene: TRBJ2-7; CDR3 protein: CASSDGTGSVYEQYF; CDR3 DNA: TGCGCCAGCAGCGATGGGACAGGGAGCGTTTACGAGCAGTACTTC
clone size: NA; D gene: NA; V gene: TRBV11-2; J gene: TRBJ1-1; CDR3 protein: CASSFPIFNTEAFF; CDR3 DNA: TGTGCCAGCAGCTTCCCGATCTTTAACACTGAAGCTTTCTTT
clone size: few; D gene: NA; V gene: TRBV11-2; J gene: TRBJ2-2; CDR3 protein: CASSLGYESPFTGELFF; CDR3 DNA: TGTGCCAGCAGCTTAGGGTACGAATCACCTTTCACCGGGGAGCTGTTTTTT
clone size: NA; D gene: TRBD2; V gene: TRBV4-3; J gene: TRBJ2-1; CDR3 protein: CASGTTSGRANEQFF; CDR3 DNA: TGCGCCAGCGGAACTACTAGCGGGAGGGCCAATGAGCAGTTCTTC
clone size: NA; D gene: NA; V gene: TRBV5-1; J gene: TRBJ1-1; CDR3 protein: CARKWLPGTEAFF; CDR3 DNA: TGCGCCAGAAAATGGCTTCCTGGGACTGAAGCTTTCTTT
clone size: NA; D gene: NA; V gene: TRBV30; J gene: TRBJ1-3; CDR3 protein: CAWRRTGGNTIYF; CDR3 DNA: TGTGCCTGGAGACGGACGGGGGGAAACACCATATATTTT
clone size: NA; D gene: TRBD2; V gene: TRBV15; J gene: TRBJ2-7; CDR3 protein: CATSREAGSYEQYF; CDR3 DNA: TGTGCCACCAGCAGGGAAGCGGGGTCCTACGAGCAGTACTTC
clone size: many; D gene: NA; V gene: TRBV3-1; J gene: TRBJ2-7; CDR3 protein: CASSRLSYEQYF; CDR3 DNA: TGTGCCAGCAGCCGTCTCTCCTACGAGCAGTACTTC
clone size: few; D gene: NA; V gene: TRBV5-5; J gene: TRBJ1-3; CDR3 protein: CASSNEGRWNSGNTIYF; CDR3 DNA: TGTGCCAGCAGCAACGAAGGACGGTGGAACTCTGGAAACACCATATATTTT
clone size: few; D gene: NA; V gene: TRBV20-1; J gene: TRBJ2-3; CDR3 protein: CSARMFGGRTDTQYF; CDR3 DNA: TGCAGTGCCAGAATGTTCGGGGGCAGAACAGATACGCAGTATTTT
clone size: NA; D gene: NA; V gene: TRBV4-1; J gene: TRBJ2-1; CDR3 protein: CASSQVGAVGGPYNEQFF; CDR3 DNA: TGCGCCAGCAGCCAAGTTGGGGCAGTGGGGGGGCCTTACAATGAGCAGTTCTTC
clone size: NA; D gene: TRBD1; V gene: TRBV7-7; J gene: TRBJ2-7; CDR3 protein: CASSLGQADEQYF; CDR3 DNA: TGTGCCAGCAGCTTGGGACAGGCAGATGAGCAGTACTTC
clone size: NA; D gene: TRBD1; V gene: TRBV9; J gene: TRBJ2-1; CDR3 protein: CASSAGGAGEQFF; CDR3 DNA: TGTGCCAGCAGCGCAGGGGGTGCAGGTGAGCAGTTCTTC
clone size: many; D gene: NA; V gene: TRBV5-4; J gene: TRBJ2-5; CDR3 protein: CASGEETQYF; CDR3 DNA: TGTGCCAGCGGTGAAGAGACCCAGTACTTC
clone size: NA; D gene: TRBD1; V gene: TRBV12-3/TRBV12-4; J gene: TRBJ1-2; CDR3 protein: CASTFAGGRANYGYTF; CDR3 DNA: TGTGCCAGCACCTTCGCAGGGGGGCGAGCTAACTATGGCTACACCTTC
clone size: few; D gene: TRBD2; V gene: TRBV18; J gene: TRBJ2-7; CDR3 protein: CASSPQPSSGRFREQYF; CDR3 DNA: TGTGCCAGCTCACCCCAACCATCTAGCGGGAGGTTTCGCGAGCAGTACTTC
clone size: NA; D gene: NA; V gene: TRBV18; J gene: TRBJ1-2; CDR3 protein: CASSPSEGGEVGAF; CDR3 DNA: TGTGCCAGCTCACCCTCAGAAGGAGGCGAAGTAGGAGCCTTC
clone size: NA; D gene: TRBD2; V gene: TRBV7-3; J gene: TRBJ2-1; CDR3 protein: CASSLGTTSGNEQFF; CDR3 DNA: TGTGCCAGCAGCCTCGGAACGACTAGCGGAAATGAGCAGTTCTTC
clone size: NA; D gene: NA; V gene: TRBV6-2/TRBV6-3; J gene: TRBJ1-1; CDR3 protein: CASSYSPAEAFF; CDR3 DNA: TGTGCCAGCAGTTACTCTCCCGCTGAAGCTTTCTTT
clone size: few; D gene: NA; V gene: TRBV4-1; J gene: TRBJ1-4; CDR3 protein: CASSAESVSEKLFF; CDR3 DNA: TGCGCCAGCAGTGCGGAGAGCGTAAGTGAAAAACTGTTTTTT
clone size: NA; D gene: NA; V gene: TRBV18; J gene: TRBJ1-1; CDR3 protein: CASSPDQTAFEAFF; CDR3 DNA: TGTGCCAGCTCACCGGACCAGACGGCCTTTGAAGCTTTCTTT
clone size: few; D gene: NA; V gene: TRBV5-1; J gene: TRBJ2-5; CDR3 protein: CASRGTMDIQQETQYF; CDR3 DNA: TGCGCCAGCAGGGGTACCATGGACATCCAACAAGAGACCCAGTACTTC
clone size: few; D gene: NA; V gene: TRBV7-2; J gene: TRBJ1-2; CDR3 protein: CASSLYQGANYGYTF; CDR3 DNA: TGTGCCAGCAGCTTATACCAGGGCGCCAACTATGGCTACACCTTC
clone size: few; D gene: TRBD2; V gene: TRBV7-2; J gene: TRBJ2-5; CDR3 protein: CASSPPSGGIQETQYF; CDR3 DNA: TGTGCCAGCAGCCCCCCTAGCGGGGGTATTCAGGAGACCCAGTACTTC
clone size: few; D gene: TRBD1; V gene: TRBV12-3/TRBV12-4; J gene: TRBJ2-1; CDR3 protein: CASSYNRQGGEQFF; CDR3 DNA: TGTGCCAGCAGTTACAACCGACAGGGCGGTGAGCAGTTCTTC
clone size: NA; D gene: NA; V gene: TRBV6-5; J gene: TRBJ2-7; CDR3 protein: CASSYSILGNYEQYF; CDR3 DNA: TGTGCCAGCAGTTACTCGATACTGGGGAACTACGAGCAGTACTTC
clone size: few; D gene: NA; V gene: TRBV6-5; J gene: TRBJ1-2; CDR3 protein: CASSYSSASESYGYTF; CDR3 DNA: TGTGCCAGCAGTTACTCGTCCGCCAGCGAAAGCTATGGCTACACCTTC
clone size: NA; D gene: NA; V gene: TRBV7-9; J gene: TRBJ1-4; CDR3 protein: CASSEQGTATNEKLFF; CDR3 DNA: TGTGCCAGCAGCGAACAGGGAACTGCAACTAATGAAAAACTGTTTTTT
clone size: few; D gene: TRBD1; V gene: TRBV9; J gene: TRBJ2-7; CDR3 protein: CASSSGGSGGYEQYF; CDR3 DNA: TGTGCCAGCAGCTCCGGCGGGTCAGGGGGCTACGAGCAGTACTTC
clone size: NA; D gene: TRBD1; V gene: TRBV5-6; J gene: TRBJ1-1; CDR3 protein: CASSFFELTGRFEAFF; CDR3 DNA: TGTGCCAGCAGCTTTTTTGAGTTGACAGGGAGATTTGAAGCTTTCTTT